The 8 T cell receptor beta chains below come from one sample, sequenced in a study of PD-L1 blockade in urothelial cancer listed by TCRdb under 2017. The sample's time point label is to be understood as: peripheral blood 6 weeks after treatment start. Libraries were made using the immunoSEQ multiplex PCR assay. Sourced from immuneACCESS, this table was stored by TCRdb with only in-frame sequences that have V and J called. A share of the clones is absent; for the studies checked, an unresolved V gene accounts for under half, and the remainder has no known explanation. The sample yields some 120,000 clones; roughly 89% were counted once. The ten largest clonotypes hold roughly 1.7% of the sample. Sequences were derived from PBMCs, sampled around atezolizumab (anti-PD-L1) treatment. Every receptor here comes from a man between 60 and 75 years old with urothelial cancer.

This clone has a handful of counts. The chain recombines TRBV9 with TRBJ1-1, with D perhaps TRBD1 (6 bases). Between the trimmed V and J ends, which lost 3 bases and 0 bases, there was a span of 12 bases. The CDR3 is 15 amino acids. Per germline, CDR1 SGDLS and CDR2 YYNGEE. The CDR3 DNA sequence: TGTGCCAGCAGCGAGGGGGTTTTCATGAACACTGAAGCTTTCTTT. Translating gives CASSEGVFMNTEAFF.

In DNA form, the CDR3 reads TGCAGCGTCCGGAGGACGGACAATGAGCAGTTCTTC. Encoded protein: CSVRRTDNEQFF. The chain links TRBV29-1 to TRBJ2-1, with D perhaps matching TRBD2 (5 bases). Germline V gives CDR1 SQVTM, CDR2 ANQGSEA. The CDR3 loop spans 12 amino acids. Between the trimmed V and J ends, which lost 6 bases and 5 bases, there was a span of 11 bases.

In nucleotides, the CDR3 is TGTGCCAGCAGCCAAACGGGACAGAGCCAAGAGACCCAGTACTTC. Amino acids: CASSQTGQSQETQYF. The V call is TRBV7-6, the J call TRBJ2-5; 7 bases fit TRBD1. The CDR3 covers 15 residues. Germline V lookup: CDR1 SGHVS, CDR2 FNYEAQ. Trimming at V came to 5 bases and at J to 1 base, leaving 7 bases not matched to a gene.

The rearrangement links TRBV5-4 to TRBJ2-5; 7 bases align to TRBD2. Germline loops: CDR1 SGHNT, CDR2 YYREEE (reference sequence). The V and J ends lost 0 bases and 0 bases, in that order; junction bases with no gene match: 5. The CDR3 runs to 16 residues. CDR3 region: CASSLVNSGYQETQYF. In DNA form, the CDR3 reads TGTGCCAGCAGCTTGGTTAATAGCGGGTACCAAGAGACCCAGTACTTC.

The chain couples TRBV18 to TRBJ2-7, with 12 positions matching TRBD1. The CDR3 is made up of 17 amino acids. The junction had 10 bases not matched to a gene; V was cut back by 3 bases and J by 4 bases. Per germline, CDR1 KGHSH and CDR2 LQKENI. The CDR3 sequence: CASSPNHPGQGAYEQYF. In DNA, the CDR3 is TGTGCCAGCTCACCTAATCACCCGGGACAGGGGGCGTACGAGCAGTACTTC.

This chain connects TRBV5-4 to TRBJ1-4; 7 bases are a match to TRBD1. Germline trimming cut 5 bases from V and 4 bases from J; bases unmatched to any gene: 2. This CDR3 has 13 amino acids. Per germline, CDR1 SGHNT and CDR2 YYREEE (reference sequence). This chain's CDR3 is CASRWDSNEKLFF. Here the CDR3 DNA reads TGTGCCAGCAGGTGGGACAGTAATGAAAAACTGTTTTTT.

The V and J genes are TRBV27 and TRBJ1-1; 7 positions agree with TRBD1. The germline V gene has CDR1 MNHEY and CDR2 SMNVEV (reference sequence). Unmatched junction bases numbered 9, after V lost 2 bases and J lost 3 bases. This CDR3 region has 16 residues. The CDR3 DNA sequence: TGTGCCAGCAGTTTACGGCAGGGGGTTGGCTACACTGAAGCTTTCTTT. Translation: CASSLRQGVGYTEAFF.

This clone has only one observation. CDR3 DNA sequence: TGTGCCAGCAGCTTAATTACAGGGGAAGAAGCTTTCTTT. Protein product: CASSLITGEEAFF. V is TRBV7-3 and J is TRBJ1-1; TRBD1 matches at 7 bases. Germline trimming cut 1 base from V and 8 bases from J; bases unmatched to any gene: 4. Germline-derived CDR1 and CDR2 are SGHTA and FQGTGA. The CDR3 totals 13 residues.